The 6 T cell receptor beta chains below were found in one sample sequenced in a study of T cell responses to AZD1222 COVID-19 vaccine. Using immunoSEQ multiplex PCR, the repertoire was profiled, and TCRdb retains in-frame clones only, with some absent. The repertoire holds about 92,000 clones, with around 93% as singletons. Specimen: peripheral blood, collected on day 0 of AZD1222 vaccination. These receptors originate from an adult in good health.

This clone was detected only a few times. The V and J genes are TRBV15 and TRBJ1-4; a weak D match, TRBD1 (5 bases). The V end was cut by 2 bases, the J end by 8 bases, with 18 bases between. The V gene's germline CDR1 is LNHNV and CDR2 YYDKDF (reference sequence). The CDR3 sequence is 16 residues long. CDR3 nucleotides: TGTGCCACCAGCAGACCGCCGGGACGCGGGTGGGAAAAACTGTTTTTT. Its protein is CATSRPPGRGWEKLFF.

The chain carries TRBV28 and TRBJ1-3; TRBD1 is a possible D gene (5 bases). The CDR3 is 14 amino acids. CDR1 MDHEN and CDR2 SYDVKM come from the germline V gene. Trimming left V 3 bases short and J 0 bases short, with 6 bases between. CDR3 loop: CASSLTDSGNTIYF. CDR3 in DNA: TGTGCCAGCAGTTTGACAGACTCTGGAAACACCATATATTTT. Drawing the rest from reference TRBV28 and TRBJ1-3, the complete variable domain is DVKVTQSSRYLVKRTGEKVFLECVQDMDHENMFWYRQDPGLGLRLIYFSYDVKMKEKGDIPEGYSVSREKKERFSLILESASTNQTSMYLCASSLTDSGNTIYFGEGSWLTVV.

The chain is built from TRBV4-2 and TRBJ2-7; TRBD2 matches 13 bases. In germline, CDR1 is LGHNA, CDR2 YNFKEQ. J lost 2 bases, V lost 1 base, and 5 bases had no gene match. The CDR3 sequence is 17 residues long. DNA for the CDR3: TGTGCCAGCAGCCAAGCGGCCGGGACTAGCGGGACCTACGAGCAGTACTTC. Encoded protein: CASSQAAGTSGTYEQYF.

The rearrangement uses TRBV3-1 (or the pseudogene TRBV3-2) and TRBJ2-6; TRBD2 agrees at 7 bases. CDR1 and CDR2 (germline): LGHDT, YNNKEL (reference sequence). The CDR3 spans 13 residues. Trimming cost V 11 bases and J 1 base; bases outside gene matches: 2. Here the CDR3 DNA reads TGTGCCTCGGGACTATCTGGGGCCAACGTCCTGACTTTC. Its protein product is CASGLSGANVLTF.

The chain links TRBV4-1 to TRBJ2-7; possibly TRBD1 for D (5 bases). The germline V gene has CDR1 MGHRA and CDR2 YSYEKL. The CDR3 is made up of 14 amino acids. With 1 base removed from V and 8 bases from J, the gap between germline ends came to 15 bases. CDR3 bases: TGCGCCAGCAGCCAAGTGGACCCCCCAGGGAAGCAGTACTTC. As protein: CASSQVDPPGKQYF.

The chain has TRBV12-3 or TRBV12-4 and TRBJ2-7; D remains ambiguous. V gave up 5 bases and J gave up 0 bases, with 8 bases separating them. The CDR3 contains 13 residues. CDR3 in amino acids: CASSTGHSYEQYF. The CDR3 DNA reads as TGTGCCAGCAGTACCGGGCACTCCTACGAGCAGTACTTC.